This T cell receptor (beta chain) originates from a study of T cell changes during pregnancy in multiple sclerosis. Repertoires were generated with immunoSEQ multiplex PCR, while TCRdb's copy carries only in-frame clones and drops some. The sample has about 93,000 clones; 85% to 95% are singletons. J was trimmed by 2 bases and V by 4 bases; bases with no gene match: 6. Germline lookup yields CDR1 MNHEY and CDR2 SVGAGI. The CDR3 covers 15 residues. The TCR was taken from a female donor with multiple sclerosis, enrolled in a pregnancy study. The sample consisted of peripheral blood, taken after pregnancy. The genes are TRBV6-5 and TRBJ2-3, with 7 bases that match TRBD2. The CDR3 region is CASSFSGTLTDTQYF. Here the CDR3 DNA reads TGTGCCAGCAGTTTCAGCGGGACCCTCACAGATACGCAGTATTTT.